This TCR beta chain came from a study of neurological immune-mediated disorders. Study outcomes and limitations: Patients with HTLV-1-associated myelopathy showed the most TCR clonal expansion. Those with multiple sclerosis showed the least, falling below healthy controls.

The unsorted libraries had their origin in 2 million PBMCs stored at -80 C. The table lists this clonotype with many counts. Its matching antigen is unknown. Every sequencing run produced over 200 million TCR-beta sequences that came from 15-18 subjects. TCRdb reprocessed the 5' RACE reads via MiXCR and lists one record per CDR3 protein. The sample includes almost 85,000 distinct CDR3 sequences, just over 2.5% of them seen just once. CDR1 and CDR2 from the germline V gene are SGHRS and YFSETQ. The CDR3 runs to 16 residues. Between the trimmed V and J ends, which lost 4 bases and 4 bases, there was a span of 21 bases.

The source material was PBMCs. The chain uses TRBV5-1 and TRBJ2-7; the D gene is possibly TRBD2 (6 bases). This receptor was identified in a woman younger than 45 with multiple sclerosis. Written as DNA, the CDR3 is TGCGCCAGCAGCCCCACCGGTTCGGGACTCTTTTACGAGCAGTACTTC. Translation: CASSPTGSGLFYEQYF.